The 5 T cell receptor beta chains below come from one sample, sequenced in a study. One entry per CDR3 protein, called by TCRdb with MiXCR from the 5' RACE reads. The sample yields about 43,000 distinct CDR3 sequences, 22% seen once. Tregs were sorted as CD4+CD25+CD127-/low cells. Sequenced sample: Tregs sorted from a lymph node. All receptors come from a female donor with breast cancer.

V and J are TRBV29-1 and TRBJ2-7; perhaps TRBD1 as D (6 bases). Trimming took off 4 bases at V and 0 bases at J, with 10 bases between the two ends. Germline loops: CDR1 SQVTM, CDR2 ANQGSEA. The CDR3 covers 13 residues. In DNA form, the CDR3 reads TGCAGCGTTGCCACAGGGACCTCCTACGAGCAGTACTTC. It codes for CSVATGTSYEQYF.

This sequence joins TRBV5-1 and TRBJ2-5; D perhaps matches TRBD2 (6 bases). This CDR3 spans 12 amino acids. The germline V and J ends were trimmed by 5 bases and 4 bases, with 9 bases remaining between them. Looked up from germline, CDR1 is SGHRS and CDR2 is YFSETQ. Written as DNA, the CDR3 is TGCGCCAGCAGAATAGCGGTAGAGACCCAGTACTTC. It specifies CASRIAVETQYF.

The chain joins TRBV2 to TRBJ2-2; unclear D gene. With 2 bases removed from V and 0 bases from J, the gap between germline ends came to 10 bases. This CDR3 contains 16 residues. Germline CDR1 and CDR2: SNHLY and FYNNEI. The DNA of the CDR3 is TGTGCCAGCAGTGAACGGCGGATCGCGAACACCGGGGAGCTGTTTTTT. It codes for CASSERRIANTGELFF.

This clonotype was seen many times. In nucleotides, the CDR3 is TGCGCCAGCAGCCCTTTGACAGCAAGAAGGTACGAGCAGTACTTC. As protein: CASSPLTARRYEQYF. This chain links TRBV4-1 with TRBJ2-7; possibly TRBD1 for D (5 bases). Germline CDR1 reads MGHRA; CDR2 reads YSYEKL. This CDR3 comprises 15 residues. V was pared by 4 bases and J by 4 bases, with 17 bases between.

This clonotype was recorded many times. V and J are TRBV4-1 and TRBJ2-2; D may be TRBD1 (5 bases). The CDR3 runs to 16 residues. Deletions cut 0 bases from V and 2 bases from J, with 10 bases between. Germline CDR1 reads MGHRA; CDR2 reads YSYEKL. The CDR3 DNA reads TGCGCCAGCAGCCAAGACAGGGCACTCAACACCGGGGAGCTGTTTTTT. This translates into CASSQDRALNTGELFF.